A single sample gave rise to the 3 T cell receptor beta chains below, sequenced in a study of blood T cell repertoires in COVID-19. Clones were sequenced by immunoSEQ multiplex PCR, and TCRdb holds only the in-frame ones, with some missing. Seen here are about 170,000 clones, roughly 90% observed once, and the top ten hold roughly 0.82%. The sequenced sample was PBMCs or T cells enriched from blood (not recorded which). Every receptor here comes from a young woman who had recovered from COVID-19.

The rearrangement uses TRBV18 and TRBJ2-3, with TRBD2 identical over 7 bases. After removal of 3 bases from V and 0 bases from J, the junction contained 6 bases not matched to a gene. Germline-derived CDR1 and CDR2 are KGHSH and LQKENI. This CDR3 spans 16 amino acids. In DNA, the CDR3 is TGTGCCAGCTCACCCTCGGGACTACTCAGCACAGATACGCAGTATTTT. Residues: CASSPSGLLSTDTQYF. Full variable domain (missing parts from reference TRBV18 and TRBJ2-3): NAGVMQNPRHLVRRRGQEARLRCSPMKGHSHVYWYRQLPEEGLKFMVYLQKENIIDESGMPKERFSAEFPKEGPSILRIQQVVRGDSAAYFCASSPSGLLSTDTQYFGPGTRLTVL.

V gene TRBV19 combines with J gene TRBJ2-4; TRBD1 might be the D (6 bases). This CDR3 contains 16 residues. Trimming took off 4 bases at V and 2 bases at J, with 15 bases between the two ends. Germline V gene lookup returns CDR1 LNHDA and CDR2 SQIVND (reference sequence). The CDR3 here is CASSTFRGVSKNIQYF. The CDR3 nucleotides are TGTGCCAGTAGTACATTCAGGGGTGTGTCCAAAAACATTCAGTACTTC.

The chain employs TRBV5-1 and TRBJ1-2; possibly TRBD1 for D (5 bases). The CDR3 spans 13 residues. In germline, CDR1 is SGHRS, CDR2 YFSETQ. V was cut by 4 bases and J by 6 bases, with 13 bases left in between. In nucleotides, the CDR3 is TGCGCCAGCAGCCAAGACAGAAGTGATGGCTACACCTTC. Its translation is CASSQDRSDGYTF.